The 21 T cell receptor beta chains given below trace back to one sample, sequenced in a study of lymphopenia after photon versus proton radiotherapy (dated by TCRdb to between 2018 and 2021). Library preparation was by the immunoSEQ multiplex PCR assay. Not all clones reach the TCRdb copy of this immuneACCESS table, which keeps in-frame sequences only. Checked studies attribute under half of the gap to unresolved V genes and leave the rest unexplained. In this sample the table shows more than 10,000 clones, roughly 90% of which occur a single time. Roughly 4% of the sample rests with the top ten. The sequencing used peripheral blood, collected from a patient treated with photon-based radiotherapy. These receptors were collected from a man aged 55 to 70 with pancreatic cancer.

This chain's CDR3 is CASRGLGTTEAFF. The DNA for the CDR3 is TGCGCCAGTAGGGGCTTGGGGACCACTGAAGCTTTCTTT. The chain uses TRBV10-2 and TRBJ1-1; the D gene is possibly TRBD1 (5 bases). Trimming stripped 9 bases from V and 4 bases from J, with 15 bases between. CDR3 length equals 13 residues. CDR1 and CDR2 (germline): WSHSY, SAAADI.

Only a few counts were recorded for this clone. The rearrangement uses TRBV7-9 and TRBJ1-4, with D uncertain. Germline CDR1 reads SEHNR; CDR2 reads FQNEAQ (reference sequence). Trimming removed 5 bases at V and 7 bases at J, with 14 bases between. This CDR3 comprises 14 residues. The CDR3 nucleotides read TGTGCCAGCAGCCTCAGTCGTCTGAGTGAAAAACTGTTTTTT. Its protein is CASSLSRLSEKLFF.

The rearrangement joins TRBV6-5 to TRBJ1-2; D is unresolved. The germline V gene encodes CDR1 MNHEY and CDR2 SVGAGI. The CDR3 contains 13 residues. V was shortened by 0 bases and J by 8 bases, with 10 bases between the two germline ends. The CDR3 protein is CASSYSLRNGYTF. CDR3 nucleotides: TGTGCCAGCAGTTACTCATTGCGGAACGGCTACACCTTC.

V gene TRBV21-1 combines with J gene TRBJ1-6; TRBD1 was called by the table and not checked on the DNA. TRBV21-1 is a listed pseudogene. This CDR3 is built from 15 residues. The CDR3 is CASSSRDKTNSPLHF. CDR3 nucleotides: TGTGCCAGCAGCTCCCGGGACAAAACTAATTCACCCCTCCACTTT.

CDR3 nucleotide sequence: TGTGCCAGCAGTGCGGGGGACACAGATACGCAGTATTTT. This encodes CASSAGDTDTQYF. This chain joins TRBV6-4 and TRBJ2-3; weak D call: TRBD2 (6 bases). Trimming cost V 4 bases and J 2 bases, with 7 bases left between them. The CDR3 consists of 13 residues. Germline-derived CDR1 and CDR2 are MRHNA and SNTAGT.

The genes are TRBV6-6 and TRBJ2-7; 7 bases line up with TRBD1. The CDR3 is 13 amino acids. V shed 5 bases and J 3 bases; nucleotides not matched to a gene: 4. Germline loops: CDR1 MNHNY, CDR2 SVGAGI (reference sequence). The DNA for the CDR3 is TGTGCCAGCAGTGACAGGGCTTTCTACGAGCAGTACTTC. Translated: CASSDRAFYEQYF.

The V call is TRBV9, the J call TRBJ1-1, with TRBD1 matching 12 bases. V dropped 4 bases and J dropped 10; count of bases not matched to a gene: 8. Germline V gives CDR1 SGDLS, CDR2 YYNGEE. The CDR3 runs to 14 residues. The DNA of the CDR3 is TGTGCCAGCAGCCACCGGGACAGGGGGCTGGGAGCTTTCTTT. Protein: CASSHRDRGLGAFF.

The V gene is TRBV19, the J gene TRBJ2-1; unclear D gene. V shed 3 bases and J shed 5 bases, with 5 bases lying between them. Germline values: CDR1 LNHDA, CDR2 SQIVND (reference sequence). The CDR3 loop spans 12 amino acids. CDR3 residues: CASSMTHNEQFF. Here the CDR3 DNA reads TGTGCCAGTAGTATGACTCACAATGAGCAGTTCTTC.

The chain is built from TRBV7-2 and TRBJ1-5; tentatively, D is TRBD1 (5 bases). The CDR3 is made up of 14 amino acids. The germline V gene has CDR1 SGHTA and CDR2 FQGNSA. The V end lost 5 bases, the J end lost 3 bases, and 11 bases lay between the germline ends. This CDR3 is CASSAGTDNQPQHF. CDR3 sequence (DNA): TGTGCCAGCAGCGCCGGGACGGACAATCAGCCCCAGCATTTT.

This clone was recorded a few times. The V and J genes are TRBV18 and TRBJ1-6, with a tentative D call TRBD1 (5 bases). V was clipped by 2 bases and J by 8 bases, with 10 bases between them. The CDR3 contains 14 residues. Germline-derived CDR1 and CDR2 are KGHSH and LQKENI. CDR3 DNA: TGTGCCAGCTCACCATCGGGGGACGATTCACCCCTCCACTTT. Its translation: CASSPSGDDSPLHF.

This chain connects TRBV9 to TRBJ2-7; the match to TRBD2 covers 9 bases. Germline lookup yields CDR1 SGDLS and CDR2 YYNGEE. The CDR3 runs to 14 residues. The junction had 8 bases not matched to a gene; V was cut back by 4 bases and J by 6 bases. The DNA for the CDR3 is TGTGCCAGCAGCCGTAGCGGGGGTCTAGGCGAGCAGTACTTC. Its protein is CASSRSGGLGEQYF.

This chain joins TRBV27 and TRBJ1-1, with a tentative D call TRBD1 (5 bases). The CDR3 totals 14 residues. V was trimmed by 3 bases and J by 1 base, leaving 9 bases between them. Germline CDR1 reads MNHEY; CDR2 reads SMNVEV (reference sequence). CDR3 in DNA: TGTGCCAGCAGTTTCCGGGGCCCGAACACTGAAGCTTTCTTT. This encodes CASSFRGPNTEAFF.

The rearrangement uses TRBV4-3 and TRBJ2-3, with TRBD2 identical over 10 bases. With 0 bases clipped from V and 1 base from J, the junction kept 1 base outside the gene matches. Germline CDR1 and CDR2: LGHNA and YSLEER. CDR3 length: 16 residues. The CDR3: CASSQDLAGGTDTQYF. CDR3 nucleotides: TGCGCCAGCAGCCAAGACCTAGCGGGGGGCACAGATACGCAGTATTTT.

This chain links TRBV5-4 with TRBJ1-1; 7 bases agree with TRBD1. Trimming took 4 bases from V and 10 from J; bases not matched to a gene: 4. The germline CDR1 and CDR2 sequences are SGHNT and YYREEE (reference sequence). The CDR3 spans 11 residues. CDR3 protein: CASSSRGAAFF. The DNA of the CDR3 is TGTGCCAGCAGCAGCAGGGGGGCAGCTTTCTTT.

This chain links TRBV30 with TRBJ2-5, with 10 bases lining up with TRBD2. The length of the CDR3 is 17 residues. The V segment lost 3 bases and the J segment 5 bases; nucleotides outside the gene matches: 15. Germline values: CDR1 GTSNPN, CDR2 SVGIG (reference sequence). The CDR3 DNA sequence: TGTGCCTGGAGCCCAACTAGCGGGGCGGGCGGCAGGGAGACCCAGTACTTC. Translation: CAWSPTSGAGGRETQYF.

The gene calls are TRBV14 and TRBJ1-2; 9 positions match TRBD1. There are 15 residues in the CDR3. With V trimmed by 2 bases and J by 5 bases, 6 bases remained unmatched. CDR1 and CDR2 (germline): SGHDN, FVKESK. The CDR3 DNA reads as TGTGCCAGCAGCCAAAAGGACAGGGGCTGGTATGGCTACACCTTC. Its protein is CASSQKDRGWYGYTF.

This clone was picked up a small number of times. The chain couples TRBV11-2 to TRBJ1-6, with D uncertain. The CDR3 totals 16 residues. V was pared by 5 bases and J by 3 bases, with 14 bases between. The germline gives CDR1 SGHAT, CDR2 FQNNGV. The CDR3 region has the DNA TGTGCCAGCAGCCTAGTGTATTCCGACTATAATTCACCCCTCCACTTT. Amino acids: CASSLVYSDYNSPLHF.

The chain carries TRBV4-3 and TRBJ2-1; either TRBD1 or TRBD2 may supply D (5 bases each). CDR3 length: 16 residues. In germline, CDR1 is LGHNA, CDR2 YSLEER. The V end was cut by 4 bases, the J end by 0 bases, with 13 bases between. The CDR3 DNA reads TGCGCCAGCAGCCGCGAGGGGTTTCGCTCCTACAATGAGCAGTTCTTC. It encodes CASSREGFRSYNEQFF.

V and J are TRBV6-1 and TRBJ2-7; D ambiguous. The CDR3 loop spans 12 amino acids. Per the germline V gene, CDR1 is MNHNS and CDR2 is SASEGT. Trimming stripped 7 bases from V and 2 bases from J, with 9 bases between. CDR3 DNA: TGTGCCAGCACGAAGAGCGCCTACGAGCAGTACTTC. As protein: CASTKSAYEQYF.

J is TRBJ1-1 and V is TRBV5-4; possible D gene TRBD1, 6 bases. The germline V and J ends were trimmed by 3 bases and 11 bases, with 17 bases remaining between them. Germline CDR1 and CDR2: SGHNT and YYREEE (reference sequence). The CDR3 sequence is 13 residues long. This chain's CDR3 is CASSWGQSGWAFF. Written as DNA, the CDR3 is TGTGCCAGCAGCTGGGGACAAAGCGGCTGGGCTTTCTTT.

This chain connects TRBV5-5 to TRBJ1-1; 9 bases align to TRBD1. CDR3 length equals 13 residues. After removal of 2 bases from V and 7 bases from J, the junction contained 3 bases not matched to a gene. The germline gives CDR1 SGHKS, CDR2 YYEKEE (reference sequence). In DNA form, the CDR3 reads TGTGCCAGCAGCTTAGGACAGGGGAGTGAAGCTTTCTTT. It encodes CASSLGQGSEAFF.